This TCR beta chain derives from a study of blood T cell repertoires in COVID-19. At the level of the study: Whether acute or convalescent, the COVID-19 samples came from the United States, Italy and Spain. Sample material is recorded as cDNA or gDNA derived from T cells, B-cell-depleted T cells, or PBMCs.

Study processing details: Reference gene primer amplification yielded estimated nucleated cell counts. The protocol was immunoSEQ multiplex PCR, while the TCRdb copy is restricted to in-frame clones and leaves out a portion. Clonal size and the V and J genes are those of that table, whereas D and trimming came from the DNA. Counted here are some 290,000 clones, roughly 86% occurring once; the ten biggest clones make up over 8.5%. Seattle-derived patients entered the study during active infection and were followed longitudinally. Trimming pared 5 bases from V and 0 bases from J, leaving 11 bases between. The length of the CDR3 is 15 residues. Germline V CDR1 and CDR2: SEHNR, FQNEAQ (reference sequence).

This receptor was identified in a woman in her twenties or thirties with COVID-19, enrolled during active disease. The sample taken for sequencing was peripheral blood. The chain uses TRBV7-9 and TRBJ1-3, with D perhaps matching TRBD1 (6 bases). CDR3 region: CASSATGYSGNTIYF. Written as DNA, the CDR3 is TGTGCCAGCAGCGCAACAGGGTACTCTGGAAACACCATATATTTT.